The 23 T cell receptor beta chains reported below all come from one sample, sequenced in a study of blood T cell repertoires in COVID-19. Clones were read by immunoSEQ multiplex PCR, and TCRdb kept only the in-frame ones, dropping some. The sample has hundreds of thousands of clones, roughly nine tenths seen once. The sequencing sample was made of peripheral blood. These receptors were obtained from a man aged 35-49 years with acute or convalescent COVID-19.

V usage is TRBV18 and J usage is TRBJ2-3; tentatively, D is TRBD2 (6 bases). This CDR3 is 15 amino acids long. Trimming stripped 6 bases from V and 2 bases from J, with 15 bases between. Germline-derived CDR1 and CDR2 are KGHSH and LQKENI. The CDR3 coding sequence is TGTGCCAGCTCTCCCGGGACTCTAAACACAGATACGCAGTATTTT. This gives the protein CASSPGTLNTDTQYF.

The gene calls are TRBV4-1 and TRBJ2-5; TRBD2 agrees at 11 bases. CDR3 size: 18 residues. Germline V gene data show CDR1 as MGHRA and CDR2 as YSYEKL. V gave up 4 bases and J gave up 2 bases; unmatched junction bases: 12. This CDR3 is CASSPGRGLAVQQETQYF. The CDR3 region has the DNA TGCGCCAGCAGCCCAGGAAGGGGACTAGCGGTCCAACAAGAGACCCAGTACTTC.

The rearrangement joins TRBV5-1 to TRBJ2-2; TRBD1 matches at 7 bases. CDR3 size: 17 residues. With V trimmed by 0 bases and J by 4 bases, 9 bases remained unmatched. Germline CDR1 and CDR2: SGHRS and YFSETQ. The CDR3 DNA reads TGCGCCAGCAGCTTGGTCCCCACAGGGGACGGCACCGGGGAGCTGTTTTTT. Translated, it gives CASSLVPTGDGTGELFF.

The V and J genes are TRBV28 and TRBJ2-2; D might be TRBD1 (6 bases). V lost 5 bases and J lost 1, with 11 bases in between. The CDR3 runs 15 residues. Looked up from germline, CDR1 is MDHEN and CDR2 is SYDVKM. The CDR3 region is CASSRPTGNTGELFF. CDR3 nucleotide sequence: TGTGCCAGCAGTCGCCCGACAGGGAACACCGGGGAGCTGTTTTTT.

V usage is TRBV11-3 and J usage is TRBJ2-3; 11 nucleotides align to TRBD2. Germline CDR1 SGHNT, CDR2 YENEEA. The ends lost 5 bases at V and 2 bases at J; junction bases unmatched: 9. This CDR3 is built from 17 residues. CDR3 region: CASSQRVAGGPTDTQYF. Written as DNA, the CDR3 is TGTGCCAGCAGCCAGCGTGTAGCGGGAGGGCCCACAGATACGCAGTATTTT.

The CDR3 sequence is CASSPRLGGGGANVLTF. DNA of the CDR3: TGTGCCAGCAGTCCCCGTTTAGGGGGCGGTGGGGCCAACGTCCTGACTTTC. V and J are TRBV27 and TRBJ2-6; TRBD1 matches at 7 bases. Trimming took 5 bases from V and 3 from J; bases not matched to a gene: 10. CDR3 length: 17 residues. Germline V gene data show CDR1 as MNHEY and CDR2 as SMNVEV (reference sequence).

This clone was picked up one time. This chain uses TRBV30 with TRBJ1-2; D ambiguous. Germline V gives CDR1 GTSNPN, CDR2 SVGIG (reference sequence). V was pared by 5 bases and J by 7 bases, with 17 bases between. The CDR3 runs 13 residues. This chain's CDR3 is CAWEETGLGGYTF. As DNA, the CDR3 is TGTGCCTGGGAAGAGACGGGTCTTGGTGGCTACACCTTC.

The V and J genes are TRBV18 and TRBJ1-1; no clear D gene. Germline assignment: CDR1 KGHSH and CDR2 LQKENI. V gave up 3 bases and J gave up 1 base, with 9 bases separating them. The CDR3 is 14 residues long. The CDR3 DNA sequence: TGTGCCAGCTCACCGAGGACTCAGAACACTGAAGCTTTCTTT. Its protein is CASSPRTQNTEAFF.

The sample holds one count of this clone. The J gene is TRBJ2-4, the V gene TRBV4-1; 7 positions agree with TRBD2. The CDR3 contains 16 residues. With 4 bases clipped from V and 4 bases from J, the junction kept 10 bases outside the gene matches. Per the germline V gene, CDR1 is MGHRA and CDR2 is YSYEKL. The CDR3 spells CASSPIGGGIKNIQYF. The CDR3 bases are TGCGCCAGCAGCCCCATTGGGGGGGGTATTAAAAACATTCAGTACTTC.

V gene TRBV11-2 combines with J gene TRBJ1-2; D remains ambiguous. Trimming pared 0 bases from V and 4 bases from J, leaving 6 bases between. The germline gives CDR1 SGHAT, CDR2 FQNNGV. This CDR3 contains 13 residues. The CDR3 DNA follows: TGTGCCAGCAGCTTAGATTGGAGCTATGGCTACACCTTC. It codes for CASSLDWSYGYTF.

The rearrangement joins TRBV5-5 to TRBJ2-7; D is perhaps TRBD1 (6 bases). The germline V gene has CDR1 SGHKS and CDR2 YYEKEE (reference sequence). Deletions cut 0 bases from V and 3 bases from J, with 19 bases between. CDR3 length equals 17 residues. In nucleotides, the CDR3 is TGTGCCAGCAGCTTGGGGGGTTCTGGCAGGGGCTTCTACGAGCAGTACTTC. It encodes CASSLGGSGRGFYEQYF.

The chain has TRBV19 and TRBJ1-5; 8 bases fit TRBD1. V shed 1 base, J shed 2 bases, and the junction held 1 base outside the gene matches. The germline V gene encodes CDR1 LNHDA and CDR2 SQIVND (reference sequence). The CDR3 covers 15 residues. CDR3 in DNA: TGTGCCAGTAGTATAGCGACAGGGGGCAATCAGCCCCAGCATTTT. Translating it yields CASSIATGGNQPQHF.

The CDR3 spells CASSLRTDQETQYF. The CDR3, as DNA: TGCGCCAGCAGCTTAAGGACAGACCAAGAGACCCAGTACTTC. The V gene is TRBV5-1, the J gene TRBJ2-5, with D maybe TRBD1 (6 bases). The V end was cut by 2 bases, the J end by 0 bases, with 8 bases between. The CDR3 loop spans 14 amino acids. Per germline, CDR1 SGHRS and CDR2 YFSETQ.

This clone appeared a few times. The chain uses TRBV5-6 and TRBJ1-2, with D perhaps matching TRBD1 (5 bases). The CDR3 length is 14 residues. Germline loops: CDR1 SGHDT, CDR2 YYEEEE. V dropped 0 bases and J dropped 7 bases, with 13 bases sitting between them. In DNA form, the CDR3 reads TGTGCCAGCAGCTTGGAAGGGGTAGGGTTTGGCTACACCTTC. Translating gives CASSLEGVGFGYTF.

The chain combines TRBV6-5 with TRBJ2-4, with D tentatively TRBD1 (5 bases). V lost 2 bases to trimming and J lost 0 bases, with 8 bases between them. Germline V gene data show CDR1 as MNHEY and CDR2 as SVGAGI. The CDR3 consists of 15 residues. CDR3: CASSYMQGAKNIQYF. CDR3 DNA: TGTGCCAGCAGTTACATGCAGGGAGCCAAAAACATTCAGTACTTC.

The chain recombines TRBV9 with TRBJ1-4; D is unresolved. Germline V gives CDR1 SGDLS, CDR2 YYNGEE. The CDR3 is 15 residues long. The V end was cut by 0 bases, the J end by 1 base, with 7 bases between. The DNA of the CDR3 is TGTGCCAGCAGCGTAGCGGGAGAAACTAATGAAAAACTGTTTTTT. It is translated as CASSVAGETNEKLFF.

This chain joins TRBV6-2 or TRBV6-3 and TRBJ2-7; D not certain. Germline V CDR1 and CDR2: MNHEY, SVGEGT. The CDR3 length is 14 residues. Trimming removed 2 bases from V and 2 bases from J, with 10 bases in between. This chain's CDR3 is CASSYGLETYEQYF. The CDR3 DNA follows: TGTGCCAGCAGTTACGGTCTAGAGACCTACGAGCAGTACTTC.

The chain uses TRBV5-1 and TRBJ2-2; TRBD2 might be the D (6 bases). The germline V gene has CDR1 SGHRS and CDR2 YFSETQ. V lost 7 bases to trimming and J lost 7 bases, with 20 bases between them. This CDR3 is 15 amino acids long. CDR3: CASQPGSTMGGELFF. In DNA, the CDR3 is TGCGCCAGCCAACCCGGGAGCACGATGGGCGGGGAGCTGTTTTTT. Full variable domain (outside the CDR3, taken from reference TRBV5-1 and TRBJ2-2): KAGVTQTPRYLIKTRGQQVTLSCSPISGHRSVSWYQQTPGQGLQFLFEYFSETQRNKGNFPGRFSGRQFSNSRSEMNVSTLELGDSALYLCASQPGSTMGGELFFGEGSRLTVL.

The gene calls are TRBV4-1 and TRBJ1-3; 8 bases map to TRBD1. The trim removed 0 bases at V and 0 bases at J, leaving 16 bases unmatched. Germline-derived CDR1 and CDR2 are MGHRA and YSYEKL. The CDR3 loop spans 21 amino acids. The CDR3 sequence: CASSQDGALRGLISSGNTIYF. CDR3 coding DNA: TGCGCCAGCAGCCAAGACGGGGCCCTCAGGGGGCTCATTAGCTCTGGAAACACCATATATTTT.

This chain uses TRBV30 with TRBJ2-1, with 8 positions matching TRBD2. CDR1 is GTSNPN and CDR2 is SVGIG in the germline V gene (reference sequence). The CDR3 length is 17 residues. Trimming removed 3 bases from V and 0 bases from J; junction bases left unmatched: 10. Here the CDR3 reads CAWRVAGRGGSYNEQFF. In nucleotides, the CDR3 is TGTGCCTGGAGGGTAGCGGGAAGGGGAGGCTCCTACAATGAGCAGTTCTTC.

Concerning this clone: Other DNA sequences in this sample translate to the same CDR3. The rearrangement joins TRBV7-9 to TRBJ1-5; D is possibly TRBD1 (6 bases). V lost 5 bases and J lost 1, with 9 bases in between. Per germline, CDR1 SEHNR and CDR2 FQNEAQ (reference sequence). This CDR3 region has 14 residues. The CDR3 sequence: CASSRTDSNQPQHF. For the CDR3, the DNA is TGTGCCAGCAGCAGGACAGACAGCAATCAGCCCCAGCATTTT.

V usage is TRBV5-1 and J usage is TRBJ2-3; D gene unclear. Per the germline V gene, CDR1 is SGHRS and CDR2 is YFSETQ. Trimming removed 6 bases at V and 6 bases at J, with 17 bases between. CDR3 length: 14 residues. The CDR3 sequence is CASTRLEAGDTQYF. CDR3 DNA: TGCGCCAGCACCCGCTTAGAGGCTGGGGATACGCAGTATTTT.

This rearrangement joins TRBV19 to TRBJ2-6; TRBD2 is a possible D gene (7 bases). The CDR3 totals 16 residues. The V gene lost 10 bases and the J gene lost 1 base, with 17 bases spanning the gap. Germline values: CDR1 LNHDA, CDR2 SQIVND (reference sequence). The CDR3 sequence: CATRSGGRSGANVLTF. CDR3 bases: TGTGCCACCAGGTCCGGGGGGCGATCTGGGGCCAACGTCCTGACTTTC.